The clone carrying this T cell receptor beta chain showed up just a few times. Germline CDR1 reads SGHRS; CDR2 reads YFSETQ. This CDR3 spans 13 amino acids. V was clipped by 7 bases and J by 5 bases, with 12 bases between them. After isolation, RNA underwent reverse transcription to generate cDNA as the sequencing template. The protocol was immunoSEQ multiplex PCR, while the TCRdb copy is restricted to in-frame clones and leaves out a portion. The data contain some 130,000 clones, roughly 54% of them singletons. The sample originates from a study of CD8+ T cells in alopecia areata. The chain couples TRBV5-1 to TRBJ2-2; no clear D gene. The sample consisted of CD4+ T cells sorted from blood, taken at week 0. This TCR was sampled from a human donor with alopecia areata. CDR3 sequence reads: CASCLVVTGELFF. CDR3 coding DNA: TGCGCCAGCTGCCTAGTTGTTACCGGGGAGCTGTTTTTT.